Listed here are 2 T cell receptor beta chains from one sample, sequenced in a study of human T cells and chemical hapten exposure. TCRdb recomputed calls from the 5' RACE reads with MiXCR, one row per CDR3 protein. The table includes tens of thousands of distinct CDR3 sequences, about 8% detected once. The total RNA was obtained from whole blood that was not fractionated. These receptors all come from a male donor in good health.

This clonotype was counted only a few times. The chain is built from TRBV12-3 or TRBV12-4 and TRBJ2-3; D is ambiguous. The CDR3 runs to 11 residues. V was pared by 5 bases and J by 13 bases, with 13 bases between. CDR3 in DNA: TGTGCCAGCAGTCTGGGGTTTGTGGAGTATTTT. Translating it yields CASSLGFVEYF.

In this sample, this clonotype turned up a few times. This chain uses TRBV7-3 with TRBJ1-5; the D is unclear. Germline V gene sequence: CDR1 SGHTA, CDR2 FQGTGA. The CDR3 has 15 amino acids. V was trimmed by 3 bases and J by 3 bases, leaving 12 bases between them. CDR3 sequence (DNA): TGTGCCAGCAGCTTCCTAGATCCCCCCAATCAGCCCCAGCATTTT. This gives the protein CASSFLDPPNQPQHF. Looking up the rest from reference TRBV7-3 and TRBJ1-5 gives the full variable domain: GAGVSQTPSNKVTEKGKYVELRCDPISGHTALYWYRQSLGQGPEFLIYFQGTGAADDSGLPNDRFFAVRPEGSVSTLKIQRTERGDSAVYLCASSFLDPPNQPQHFGDGTRLSIL.